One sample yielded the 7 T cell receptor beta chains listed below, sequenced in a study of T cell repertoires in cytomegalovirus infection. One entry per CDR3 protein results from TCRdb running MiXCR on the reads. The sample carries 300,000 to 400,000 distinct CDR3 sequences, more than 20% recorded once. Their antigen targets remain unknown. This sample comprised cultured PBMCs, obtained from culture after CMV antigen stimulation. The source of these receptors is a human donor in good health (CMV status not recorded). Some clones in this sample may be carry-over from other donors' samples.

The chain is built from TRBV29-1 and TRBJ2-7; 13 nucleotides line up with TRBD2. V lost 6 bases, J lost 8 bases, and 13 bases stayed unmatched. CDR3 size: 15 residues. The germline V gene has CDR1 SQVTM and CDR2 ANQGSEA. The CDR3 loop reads CSVVGLAGAPTKQYF. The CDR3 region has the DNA TGCAGCGTCGTAGGACTAGCGGGAGCCCCTACGAAGCAGTACTTC.

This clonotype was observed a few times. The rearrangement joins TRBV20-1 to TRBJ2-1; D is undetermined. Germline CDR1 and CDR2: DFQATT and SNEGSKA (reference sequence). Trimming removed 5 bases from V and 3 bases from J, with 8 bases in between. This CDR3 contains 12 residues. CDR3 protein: CSAFSNYNEQFF. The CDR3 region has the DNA TGCAGTGCTTTCTCCAACTACAATGAGCAGTTCTTC.

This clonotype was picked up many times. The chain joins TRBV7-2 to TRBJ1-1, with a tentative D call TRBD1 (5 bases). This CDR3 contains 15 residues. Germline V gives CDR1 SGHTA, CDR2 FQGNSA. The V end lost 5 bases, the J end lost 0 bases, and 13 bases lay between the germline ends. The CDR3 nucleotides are TGTGCCAGCAGCCAGAGGGTAGGGGTGAACACTGAAGCTTTCTTT. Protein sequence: CASSQRVGVNTEAFF.

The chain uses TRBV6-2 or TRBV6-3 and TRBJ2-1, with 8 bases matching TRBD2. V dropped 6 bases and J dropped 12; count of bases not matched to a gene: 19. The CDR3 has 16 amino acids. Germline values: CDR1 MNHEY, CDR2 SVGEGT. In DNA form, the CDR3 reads TGTGCCAGCAGCCGACCGGGACTAGGCCCGTTATCGTCGCAGTTCTTC. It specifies CASSRPGLGPLSSQFF.

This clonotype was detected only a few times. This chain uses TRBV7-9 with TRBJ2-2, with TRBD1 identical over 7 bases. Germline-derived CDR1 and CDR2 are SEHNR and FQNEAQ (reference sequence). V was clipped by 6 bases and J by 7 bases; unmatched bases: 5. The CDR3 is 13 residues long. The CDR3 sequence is CASRPQGDGELFF. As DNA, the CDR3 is TGTGCCAGCAGGCCTCAGGGGGACGGGGAGCTGTTTTTT.

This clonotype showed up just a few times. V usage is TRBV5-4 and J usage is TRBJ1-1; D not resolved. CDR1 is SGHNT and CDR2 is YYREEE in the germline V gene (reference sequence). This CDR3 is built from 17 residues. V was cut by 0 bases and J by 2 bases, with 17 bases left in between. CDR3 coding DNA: TGTGCCAGCAGCTTGGACCTGGATCAGTCGAGAAACACTGAAGCTTTCTTT. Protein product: CASSLDLDQSRNTEAFF.

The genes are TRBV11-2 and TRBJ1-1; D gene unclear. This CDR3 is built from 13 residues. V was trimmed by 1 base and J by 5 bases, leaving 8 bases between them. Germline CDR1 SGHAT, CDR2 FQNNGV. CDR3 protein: CASSLVVLTEAFF. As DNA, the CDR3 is TGTGCCAGCAGCTTAGTGGTCCTGACTGAAGCTTTCTTT.